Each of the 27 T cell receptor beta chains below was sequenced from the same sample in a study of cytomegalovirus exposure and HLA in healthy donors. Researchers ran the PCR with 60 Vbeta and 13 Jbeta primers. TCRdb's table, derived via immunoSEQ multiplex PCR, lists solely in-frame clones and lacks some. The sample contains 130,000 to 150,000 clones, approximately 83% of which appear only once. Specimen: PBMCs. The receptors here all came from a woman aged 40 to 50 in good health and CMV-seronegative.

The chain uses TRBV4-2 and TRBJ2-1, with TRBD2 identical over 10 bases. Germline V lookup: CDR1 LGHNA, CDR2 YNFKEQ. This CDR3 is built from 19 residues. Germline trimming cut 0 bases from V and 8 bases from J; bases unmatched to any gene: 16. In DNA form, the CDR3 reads TGTGCCAGCAGCCAAGATTCCCTAGCGGGAGCTCCCTCGGAGGATGAGCAGTTCTTC. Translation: CASSQDSLAGAPSEDEQFF.

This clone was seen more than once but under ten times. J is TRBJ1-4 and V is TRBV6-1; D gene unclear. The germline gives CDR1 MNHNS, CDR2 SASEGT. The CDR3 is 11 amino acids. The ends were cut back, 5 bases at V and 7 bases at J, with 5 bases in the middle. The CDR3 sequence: CASSNREKLFF. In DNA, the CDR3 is TGTGCCAGCAGTAATCGTGAAAAACTGTTTTTT.

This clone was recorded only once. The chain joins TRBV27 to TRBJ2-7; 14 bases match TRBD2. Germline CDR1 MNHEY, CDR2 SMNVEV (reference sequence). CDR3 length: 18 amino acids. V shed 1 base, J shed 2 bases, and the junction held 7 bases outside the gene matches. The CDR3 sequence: CASSLYRLAGGGTYEQYF. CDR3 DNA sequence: TGTGCCAGCAGTTTATACAGACTAGCGGGAGGGGGGACCTACGAGCAGTACTTC.

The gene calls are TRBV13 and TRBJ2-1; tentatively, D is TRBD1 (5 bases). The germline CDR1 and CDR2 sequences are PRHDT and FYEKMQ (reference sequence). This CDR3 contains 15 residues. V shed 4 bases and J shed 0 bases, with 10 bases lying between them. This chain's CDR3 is CASSSTASSYNEQFF. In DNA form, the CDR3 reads TGTGCCAGCAGCTCGACAGCGAGCTCCTACAATGAGCAGTTCTTC.

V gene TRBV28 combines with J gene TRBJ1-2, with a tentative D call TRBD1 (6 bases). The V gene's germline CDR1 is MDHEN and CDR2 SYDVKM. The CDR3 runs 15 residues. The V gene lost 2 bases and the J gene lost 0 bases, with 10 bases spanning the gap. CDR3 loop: CASSLEQGANYGYTF. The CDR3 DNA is TGTGCCAGCAGTTTAGAACAGGGCGCTAACTATGGCTACACCTTC.

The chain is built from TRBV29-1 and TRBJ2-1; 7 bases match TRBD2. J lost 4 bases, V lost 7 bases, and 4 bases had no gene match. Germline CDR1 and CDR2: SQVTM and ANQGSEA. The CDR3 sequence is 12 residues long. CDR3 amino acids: CSGASGYNEQFF. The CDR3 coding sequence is TGCAGCGGGGCTAGCGGATACAATGAGCAGTTCTTC.

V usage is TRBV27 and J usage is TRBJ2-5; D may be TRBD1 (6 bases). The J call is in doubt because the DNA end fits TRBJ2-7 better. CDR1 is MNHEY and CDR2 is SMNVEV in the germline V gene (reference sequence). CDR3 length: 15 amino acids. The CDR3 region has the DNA TGTGCCAGCAGACTCGGGACAACGAGCTCCTACGAGCAGTACTTC. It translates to CASRLGTTSSYEQYF.

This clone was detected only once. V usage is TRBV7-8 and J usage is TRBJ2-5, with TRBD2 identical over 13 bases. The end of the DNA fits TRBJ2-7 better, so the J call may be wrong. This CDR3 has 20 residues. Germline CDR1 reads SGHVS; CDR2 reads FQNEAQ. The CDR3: CASSFFKPGLAGTDSYEQYF. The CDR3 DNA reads TGTGCCAGCAGCTTTTTCAAGCCGGGACTAGCGGGGACTGACTCCTACGAGCAGTACTTC.

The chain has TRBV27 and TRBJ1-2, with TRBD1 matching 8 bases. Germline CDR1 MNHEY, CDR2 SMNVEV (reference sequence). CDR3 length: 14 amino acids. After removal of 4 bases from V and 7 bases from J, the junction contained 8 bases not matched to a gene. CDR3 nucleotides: TGTGCCAGCAGTTCCCCAGGACAGGGTCCTGGCTACACCTTC. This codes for CASSSPGQGPGYTF.

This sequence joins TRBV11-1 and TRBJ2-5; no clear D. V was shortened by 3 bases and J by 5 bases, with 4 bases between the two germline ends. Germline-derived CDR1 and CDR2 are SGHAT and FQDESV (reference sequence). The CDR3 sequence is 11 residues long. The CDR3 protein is CASSLRETQYF. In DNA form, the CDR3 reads TGTGCCAGCAGCTTGAGGGAGACCCAGTACTTC.

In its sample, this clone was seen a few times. The CDR3 DNA reads TGTGCCATCAGCGACATTATGGTAGGCAATCAGCCCCAGCATTTT. This gives the protein CAISDIMVGNQPQHF. The chain is built from TRBV10-3 and TRBJ1-5; no firm D call. The CDR3 runs 15 residues. Trimming left V 6 bases short and J 2 bases short, with 14 bases between. Germline CDR1 ENHRY, CDR2 SYGVKD.

The CDR3: CASSLDSQGWAYNEQFF. In nucleotides, the CDR3 is TGTGCCAGCAGCTTAGATTCACAGGGTTGGGCCTACAATGAGCAGTTCTTC. The chain links TRBV11-2 to TRBJ2-1, with a tentative D call TRBD1 (6 bases). This CDR3 is 17 amino acids long. V was clipped by 0 bases and J by 2 bases, with 14 bases between them. Germline CDR1 SGHAT, CDR2 FQNNGV.

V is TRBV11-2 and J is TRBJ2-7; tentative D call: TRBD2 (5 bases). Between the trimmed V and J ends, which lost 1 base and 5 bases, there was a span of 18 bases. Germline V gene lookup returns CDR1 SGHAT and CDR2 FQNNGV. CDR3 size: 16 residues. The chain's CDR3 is CASSLGSSLRLHEQYF. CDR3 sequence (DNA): TGTGCCAGCAGCTTAGGTTCTAGCCTCAGGCTCCACGAGCAGTACTTC.

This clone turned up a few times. The DNA for the CDR3 is TGTGCCAGTACAGGGAGCTCTGGAAACACCATATATTTT. Residues: CASTGSSGNTIYF. The chain links TRBV6-5 to TRBJ1-3, with D perhaps TRBD1 (6 bases). The CDR3 totals 13 residues. V was clipped by 9 bases and J by 0 bases, with 9 bases between them. Germline V gene lookup returns CDR1 MNHEY and CDR2 SVGAGI.

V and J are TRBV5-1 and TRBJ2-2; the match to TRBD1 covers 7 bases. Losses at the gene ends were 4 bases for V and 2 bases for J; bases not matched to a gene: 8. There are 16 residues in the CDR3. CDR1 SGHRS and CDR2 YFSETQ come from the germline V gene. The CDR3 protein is CASSPMAGGNTGELFF. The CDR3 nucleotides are TGCGCCAGCAGCCCAATGGCAGGGGGTAACACCGGGGAGCTGTTTTTT.

In nucleotides, the CDR3 is TGTGCCAGCAAATCAGGACAGGCCGACTATGGCTACACCTTC. This encodes CASKSGQADYGYTF. The V and J genes are TRBV7-8 and TRBJ1-2; 7 bases are shared with TRBD1. With 7 bases clipped from V and 3 bases from J, the junction kept 8 bases outside the gene matches. The CDR3 totals 14 residues. Germline V gives CDR1 SGHVS, CDR2 FQNEAQ.

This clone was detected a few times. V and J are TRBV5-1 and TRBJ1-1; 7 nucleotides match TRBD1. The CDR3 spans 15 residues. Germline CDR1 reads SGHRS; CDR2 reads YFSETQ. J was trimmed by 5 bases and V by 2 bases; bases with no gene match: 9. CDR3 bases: TGCGCCAGCAGCTTAGGGGCAGGGGGATTAACTGAAGCTTTCTTT. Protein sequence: CASSLGAGGLTEAFF.

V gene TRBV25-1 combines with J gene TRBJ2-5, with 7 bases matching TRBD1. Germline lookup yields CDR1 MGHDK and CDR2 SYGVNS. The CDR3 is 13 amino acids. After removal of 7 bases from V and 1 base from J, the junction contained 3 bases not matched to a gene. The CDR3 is CASTRDSQETQYF. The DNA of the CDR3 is TGTGCCAGCACCAGGGACAGCCAAGAGACCCAGTACTTC.

The CDR3 is CASSSPWTGGDEQYF. CDR3 coding DNA: TGTGCCAGCAGCTCCCCTTGGACAGGGGGGGACGAGCAGTACTTC. The rearrangement links TRBV7-9 to TRBJ2-7; 10 bases align to TRBD1. Germline CDR1 SEHNR, CDR2 FQNEAQ (reference sequence). V lost 4 bases to trimming and J lost 5 bases; unmatched junction nucleotides: 8. CDR3 length: 15 residues.

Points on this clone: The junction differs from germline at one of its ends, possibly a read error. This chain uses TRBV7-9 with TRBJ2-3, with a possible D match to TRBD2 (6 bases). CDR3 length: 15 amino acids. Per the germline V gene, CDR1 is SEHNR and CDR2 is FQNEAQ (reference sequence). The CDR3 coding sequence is TGTTCCAGCAGCTTGGGACTTTCTAGCACAGATACGCAGTATTTT. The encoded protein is CSSSLGLSSTDTQYF.

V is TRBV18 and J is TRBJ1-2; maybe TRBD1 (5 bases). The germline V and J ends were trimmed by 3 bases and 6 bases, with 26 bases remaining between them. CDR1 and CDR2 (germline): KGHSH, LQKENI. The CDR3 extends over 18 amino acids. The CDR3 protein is CASSPTTVAGRGEDGYTF. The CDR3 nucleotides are TGTGCCAGCTCACCCACGACTGTGGCAGGGCGGGGAGAGGATGGCTACACCTTC.

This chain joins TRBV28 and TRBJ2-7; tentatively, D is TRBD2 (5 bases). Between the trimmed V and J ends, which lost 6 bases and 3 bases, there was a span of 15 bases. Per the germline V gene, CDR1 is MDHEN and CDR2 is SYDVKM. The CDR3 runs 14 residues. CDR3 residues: CASRTPGSSYEQYF. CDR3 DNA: TGTGCCAGCAGGACTCCGGGAAGTAGCTACGAGCAGTACTTC.

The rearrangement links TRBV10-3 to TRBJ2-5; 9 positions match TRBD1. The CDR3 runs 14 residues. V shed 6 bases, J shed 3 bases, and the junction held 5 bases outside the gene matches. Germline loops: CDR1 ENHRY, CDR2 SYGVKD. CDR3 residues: CAISDRTGEETQYF. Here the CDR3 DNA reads TGTGCCATCAGCGATAGGACAGGGGAAGAGACCCAGTACTTC.

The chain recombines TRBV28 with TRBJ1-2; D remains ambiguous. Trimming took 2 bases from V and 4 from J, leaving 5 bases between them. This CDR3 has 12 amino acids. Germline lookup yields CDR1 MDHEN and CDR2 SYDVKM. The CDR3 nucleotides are TGTGCCAGCAGTTTACTGGCCTATGGCTACACCTTC. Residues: CASSLLAYGYTF.

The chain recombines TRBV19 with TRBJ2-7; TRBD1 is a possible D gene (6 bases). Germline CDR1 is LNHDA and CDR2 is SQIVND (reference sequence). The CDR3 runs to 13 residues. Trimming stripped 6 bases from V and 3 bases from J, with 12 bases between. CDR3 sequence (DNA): TGTGCCAGTAGCCAGGGGTTGGTCTACGAGCAGTACTTC. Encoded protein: CASSQGLVYEQYF.

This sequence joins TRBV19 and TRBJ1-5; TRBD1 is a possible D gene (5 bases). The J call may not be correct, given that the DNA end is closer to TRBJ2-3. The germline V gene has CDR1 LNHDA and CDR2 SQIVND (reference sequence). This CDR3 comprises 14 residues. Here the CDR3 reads CASSMTVHNQPQYF. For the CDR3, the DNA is TGTGCCAGTAGTATGACAGTGCACAATCAGCCCCAGTATTTT.

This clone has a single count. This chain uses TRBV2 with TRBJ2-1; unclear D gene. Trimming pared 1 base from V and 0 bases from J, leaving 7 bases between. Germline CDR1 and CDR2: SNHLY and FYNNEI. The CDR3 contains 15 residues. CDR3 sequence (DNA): TGTGCCAGCAGTGAAGGGTTGAGCTCCTACAATGAGCAGTTCTTC. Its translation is CASSEGLSSYNEQFF.